Listed here are 16 T cell receptor beta chains from one sample, sequenced in a study of T cells in Graves' hyperthyroidism and ophthalmopathy. RNA transcripts yielded amplified TCR beta CDR3 regions. The study used the HTBI primer set for a first-round RT-PCR of the TCR CDR3. MiXCR, run by TCRdb on the multiplex PCR reads, gives a single entry per CDR3 protein. The sample shows almost 500,000 distinct CDR3 sequences, roughly 23% of them seen only once. Sequencing was carried out using blood. Receptors originate from a woman between 65 and 79 years old with Graves' ophthalmopathy.

The chain couples TRBV5-1 to TRBJ1-1; D remains ambiguous. V lost 0 bases and J 2 bases, leaving 20 bases between the germline ends. The length of the CDR3 is 18 residues. The germline V gene encodes CDR1 SGHRS and CDR2 YFSETQ. CDR3 residues: CASSLGIPPTGRNTEAFF. The CDR3 DNA reads TGCGCCAGCAGCTTGGGTATCCCGCCGACCGGGCGTAACACTGAAGCTTTCTTT. The full variable domain, in which reference TRBV5-1 and TRBJ1-1 provide the parts outside the CDR3, is KAGVTQTPRYLIKTRGQQVTLSCSPISGHRSVSWYQQTPGQGLQFLFEYFSETQRNKGNFPGRFSGRQFSNSRSEMNVSTLELGDSALYLCASSLGIPPTGRNTEAFFGQGTRLTVV.

This clonotype was detected a few times. The rearrangement joins TRBV7-9 to TRBJ2-1, with 7 bases matching TRBD2. This CDR3 contains 15 residues. With 1 base clipped from V and 7 bases from J, the junction kept 7 bases outside the gene matches. Germline-derived CDR1 and CDR2 are SEHNR and FQNEAQ (reference sequence). CDR3 in amino acids: CASSLEGLGGNEQFF. CDR3 bases: TGTGCCAGCAGCTTAGAAGGGTTGGGAGGGAATGAGCAGTTCTTC.

On this clonotype: The germline gene is not matched at one end of the junction; a read error may be the cause. The chain has TRBV4-1 and TRBJ1-2; D perhaps matches TRBD1 (6 bases). Germline assignment: CDR1 MGHRA and CDR2 YSYEKL. The CDR3 covers 16 residues. CDR3 DNA: TGCACCAGCAGTAGCCCGGGGGCAGGGTCAATTTATGGCTACACCTTC. Protein product: CTSSSPGAGSIYGYTF.

In this sample, this clonotype turned up a few times. The V and J genes are TRBV18 and TRBJ1-2; no clear D gene. The V gene lost 0 bases and the J gene lost 0 bases, with 8 bases spanning the gap. The CDR3 totals 15 residues. Germline V gene sequence: CDR1 KGHSH, CDR2 LQKENI. CDR3 sequence reads: CASSPPGGSNYGYTF. The CDR3 DNA follows: TGTGCCAGCTCACCACCGGGCGGGTCTAACTATGGCTACACCTTC. Full variable domain (missing parts from reference TRBV18 and TRBJ1-2): NAGVMQNPRHLVRRRGQEARLRCSPMKGHSHVYWYRQLPEEGLKFMVYLQKENIIDESGMPKERFSAEFPKEGPSILRIQQVVRGDSAAYFCASSPPGGSNYGYTFGSGTRLTVV.

The V and J genes are TRBV12-3 or TRBV12-4 and TRBJ1-4, with a weak D call TRBD1 (5 bases). The CDR3 is 14 residues long. Trimming cost V 7 bases and J 8 bases, with 17 bases left between them. The CDR3 nucleotides read TGTGCCAGCAACCTCGGGACCGGGAGGGAAAAACTGTTTTTT. It specifies CASNLGTGREKLFF.

V gene TRBV4-2 combines with J gene TRBJ1-2, with a tentative D call TRBD1 (6 bases). In germline, CDR1 is LGHNA, CDR2 YNFKEQ. The V end lost 2 bases, the J end lost 6 bases, and 22 bases lay between the germline ends. This CDR3 has 17 residues. The CDR3 sequence is CASSQHVRETGGNGYTF. DNA for the CDR3: TGTGCCAGCAGCCAACACGTCCGCGAGACAGGAGGGAATGGCTACACCTTC.

The J gene is TRBJ1-2, the V gene TRBV7-3, with D perhaps TRBD1 (5 bases). Between the trimmed V and J ends, which lost 3 bases and 5 bases, there was a span of 16 bases. CDR1 and CDR2 from the germline V gene are SGHTA and FQGTGA. This CDR3 has 15 residues. Here the CDR3 DNA reads TGTGCCAGCAGCTTGGGCGGGGACGGAGGATATGGCTACACCTTC. This gives the protein CASSLGGDGGYGYTF. The whole variable domain, remainder taken from reference TRBV7-3 and TRBJ1-2, is GAGVSQTPSNKVTEKGKYVELRCDPISGHTALYWYRQSLGQGPEFLIYFQGTGAADDSGLPNDRFFAVRPEGSVSTLKIQRTERGDSAVYLCASSLGGDGGYGYTFGSGTRLTVV.

This rearrangement joins TRBV20-1 to TRBJ2-5; tentative D call: TRBD2 (6 bases). Trimming cost V 6 bases and J 1 base, with 15 bases left between them. The CDR3 spans 14 residues. Germline CDR1 and CDR2: DFQATT and SNEGSKA (reference sequence). The CDR3 is CSAENPGLQETQYF. CDR3 DNA sequence: TGCAGTGCCGAAAATCCGGGACTCCAAGAGACCCAGTACTTC.

The rearrangement joins TRBV29-1 to TRBJ1-5, with 7 bases matching TRBD1. The CDR3 spans 13 residues. Germline-derived CDR1 and CDR2 are SQVTM and ANQGSEA. Trimming cost V 5 bases and J 0 bases; bases outside gene matches: 1. CDR3 sequence reads: CSVWTGSNQPQHF. Written as DNA, the CDR3 is TGCAGCGTTTGGACAGGTAGCAATCAGCCCCAGCATTTT.

At least ten counts were recorded for this clonotype. The genes are TRBV6-1 and TRBJ2-7; 15 positions match TRBD2. Trimming at V came to 3 bases and at J to 5 bases, leaving 5 bases not matched to a gene. The CDR3 runs 16 residues. Germline loops: CDR1 MNHNS, CDR2 SASEGT. The CDR3 nucleotides read TGTGCCAGCAGTGACGGGACTAGCGGGAGGAGGGACGAGCAGTACTTC. Residues: CASSDGTSGRRDEQYF.

This clonotype was seen ten or more times. The chain links TRBV11-1 to TRBJ2-5; TRBD2 is a possible D gene (5 bases). V was shortened by 5 bases and J by 3 bases, with 13 bases between the two germline ends. From germline, CDR1 is SGHAT and CDR2 FQDESV (reference sequence). The CDR3 loop spans 14 amino acids. CDR3 amino acids: CASSPSAGKETQYF. The CDR3 region has the DNA TGTGCCAGCAGCCCTTCGGCGGGCAAAGAGACCCAGTACTTC.

This clonotype came up a few times. The chain is built from TRBV3-1 and TRBJ2-3; D is uncertain. CDR1 LGHDT and CDR2 YNNKEL come from the germline V gene (reference sequence). The CDR3 covers 13 residues. V was shortened by 4 bases and J by 4 bases, with 9 bases between the two germline ends. The CDR3 DNA follows: TGTGCCAGCAGCCTGTTCAATTCAGATACGCAGTATTTT. It specifies CASSLFNSDTQYF.

V is TRBV25-1 and J is TRBJ2-1, with a possible D match to TRBD1 (6 bases). This CDR3 contains 18 residues. Germline V CDR1 and CDR2: MGHDK, SYGVNS. V lost 2 bases and J 7 bases, leaving 24 bases between the germline ends. CDR3 amino acids: CASSELLQGRQQGNEQFF. CDR3 sequence (DNA): TGTGCCAGCAGTGAACTCTTACAGGGACGTCAACAAGGGAATGAGCAGTTCTTC.

This clonotype has a handful of counts. The chain recombines TRBV9 with TRBJ2-1; 15 positions match TRBD2. This CDR3 comprises 17 residues. V trimming: 4 bases; J trimming: 6 bases; junction bases outside the gene matches: 8. Looked up from germline, CDR1 is SGDLS and CDR2 is YYNGEE. CDR3 sequence (DNA): TGTGCCAGCAGCCCCCGACTGGGACTAGCGGGAGGCAATGAGCAGTTCTTC. This translates into CASSPRLGLAGGNEQFF.

The chain is built from TRBV9 and TRBJ2-1; D is uncertain. The CDR3 runs to 14 residues. CDR1 and CDR2 from the germline V gene are SGDLS and YYNGEE. The ends were cut back, 3 bases at V and 5 bases at J, with 12 bases in the middle. The CDR3 nucleotides are TGTGCCAGCAGCGAAGGGCTCTTAAACAATGAGCAGTTCTTC. Its translation: CASSEGLLNNEQFF. Using reference TRBV9 and TRBJ2-1 for the parts outside the CDR3, the full variable domain is DSGVTQTPKHLITATGQRVTLRCSPRSGDLSVYWYQQSLDQGLQFLIQYYNGEERAKGNILERFSAQQFPDLHSELNLSSLELGDSALYFCASSEGLLNNEQFFGPGTRLTVL.

To note about this clonotype: A much bigger clone sits one base away, suggesting this may be a read error. The chain recombines TRBV9 with TRBJ2-7; D remains ambiguous. Germline V gene data show CDR1 as SGDLS and CDR2 as YYNGEE. The CDR3 extends over 17 amino acids. Between the trimmed V and J ends, which lost 4 bases and 0 bases, there was a span of 20 bases. The CDR3 region has the DNA TGTGCCAGCAGCCCGATCCCAGACATAGATGGCTCCTACGAGCAGTACTTC. It translates to CASSPIPDIDGSYEQYF.